Given below is one TCR beta chain in context. Its target is not known. This entry is derived from a study of T cell responses to AZD1222 COVID-19 vaccine. General observations from the study: Breadth and depth of Spike-specific TCRs rose after two AZD1222 doses. Baseline antibody screening turned up just a handful of seropositive AZD1222 recipients.

In germline, CDR1 is MNHEY, CDR2 SMNVEV (reference sequence). After removal of 4 bases from V and 0 bases from J, the junction contained 4 bases not matched to a gene. The CDR3 loop spans 17 amino acids. Assay used: immunoSEQ multiplex PCR; TCRdb lists only in-frame clones, some missing. Of under 200,000 clones listed, 94% were seen once; the top ten hold 7.5% to 9.5%. The TCR comes from an adult in good health. The chain uses TRBV27 and TRBJ1-4, with 11 nucleotides matching TRBD1. This specimen was peripheral blood, taken on day 0 of AZD1222 vaccination. The CDR3 DNA reads as TGTGCCAGCAGTTCTCCGGGACAGGGGGCAACTAATGAAAAACTGTTTTTT. Amino acids: CASSSPGQGATNEKLFF. The full variable domain, rest sourced from reference TRBV27 and TRBJ1-4, is EAQVTQNPRYLITVTGKKLTVTCSQNMNHEYMSWYRQDPGLGLRQIYYSMNVEVTDKGDVPEGYKVSRKEKRNFPLILESPSPNQTSLYFCASSSPGQGATNEKLFFGSGTQLSVL.